This T cell receptor (beta chain) was recovered during a study of breast tumors, draining lymph nodes, adjacent tissues. The CDR3 is made up of 12 amino acids. Trimming took off 1 base at V and 6 bases at J, with 3 bases between the two ends. CDR1 is SEHNR and CDR2 is FQNEAQ in the germline V gene (reference sequence). In TCRdb, the multiplex PCR reads were re-called with MiXCR into one record per CDR3 protein. The sample has 30,000 to 40,000 distinct CDR3 sequences, roughly 63% seen once. What was sequenced was breast tumor tissue. This TCR was recovered from a female donor with breast cancer. Some clones in this sample may be carry-over from other donors' samples. The chain uses TRBV7-9 and TRBJ2-2; the D is unclear. The CDR3 is CASSLGAGELFF. In nucleotides, the CDR3 is TGTGCCAGCAGCTTAGGGGCCGGGGAGCTGTTTTTT.